Here is one T cell receptor (beta chain) with its context. Its antigen is unidentified. This entry comes from a study of cytomegalovirus exposure and HLA in healthy donors. Turning to the study itself: Of all 380 or so donors who were genotyped, under 90% belonged to the Caucasian-associated ancestry cluster. Regarding the study as a whole: Per a prior analysis, the majority of TCR beta V segments were productive roughly 87% or roughly 30% of the time.

The primer mix had 60 Vbeta and 13 Jbeta primers. Profiled with immunoSEQ multiplex PCR; TCRdb holds only in-frame clones, not every one. The data contain approximately 99,000 clones, about three quarters of them seen just once; the ten biggest clones take up over 3%. CDR1 is MNHEY and CDR2 is SVGAGI in the germline V gene. There are 16 residues in the CDR3. V shed 0 bases and J shed 0 bases, with 11 bases lying between them. Sample: PBMCs. The chain combines TRBV6-5 with TRBJ1-2; no firm D call. The sequence was obtained from a man aged 35-49 years in good health and CMV-seronegative. The CDR3 bases are TGTGCCAGCAGTTACTCGCTTTTAGTAACTAACTATGGCTACACCTTC. Translated: CASSYSLLVTNYGYTF.